One and the same sample provided the 31 T cell receptor beta chains below, sequenced in a study of blood T cell repertoires in COVID-19 (TCRdb year 2020). The protocol used for the library was the immunoSEQ multiplex PCR assay. TCRdb obtained this table from immuneACCESS and retained in-frame rearrangements with V and J assigned. These tables miss some clones; where compared with another copy, unresolved V genes account for less than half of the shortfall, and the remainder is unexplained. The sample table shows some 280,000 clones, and roughly 90% are seen once. The top ten clonotypes cover 2.5% to 3.5% of the sample. Input material: peripheral blood. The receptor set was obtained from a young woman with active or convalescent COVID-19.

The rearrangement links TRBV29-1 to TRBJ2-3; the D gene is possibly TRBD2 (6 bases). Germline V CDR1 and CDR2: SQVTM, ANQGSEA. V was cut by 4 bases and J by 0 bases, with 11 bases left in between. The CDR3 consists of 14 residues. The CDR3 region is CSVGPGLSTDTQYF. In DNA form, the CDR3 reads TGCAGCGTTGGGCCTGGACTAAGCACAGATACGCAGTATTTT.

This chain joins TRBV20-1 and TRBJ1-2; D unresolved. CDR3 length: 10 residues. V was cut by 6 bases and J by 5 bases, with 7 bases left in between. CDR1 DFQATT and CDR2 SNEGSKA come from the germline V gene (reference sequence). The CDR3 loop is CSAGRYGYTF. CDR3 nucleotide sequence: TGCAGTGCAGGGAGGTATGGCTACACCTTC.

The chain links TRBV11-3 to TRBJ2-7, with 7 bases lining up with TRBD1. Germline V gives CDR1 SGHNT, CDR2 YENEEA. This CDR3 comprises 14 residues. V was pared by 4 bases and J by 5 bases, with 8 bases of the junction left unmatched. CDR3 protein: CASSSRDSKNEQYF. CDR3 coding DNA: TGTGCCAGCAGCTCCCGGGACAGTAAGAACGAGCAGTACTTC.

The V and J genes are TRBV20-1 and TRBJ2-7; no reliable D call. V lost 3 bases and J lost 4, with 13 bases in between. The CDR3 is 13 residues long. Per germline, CDR1 DFQATT and CDR2 SNEGSKA (reference sequence). This chain's CDR3 is CSASVPLSYEQYF. The CDR3 DNA is TGCAGTGCTAGTGTGCCTCTTAGTTACGAGCAGTACTTC.

The chain has TRBV5-4 and TRBJ2-5; D may be TRBD2 (5 bases). The germline gives CDR1 SGHNT, CDR2 YYREEE (reference sequence). Trimming pared 0 bases from V and 8 bases from J, leaving 5 bases between. The CDR3 length is 11 residues. The CDR3 is CASSLASTQYF. The DNA of the CDR3 is TGTGCCAGCAGCTTGGCTAGCACCCAGTACTTC.

The chain employs TRBV5-1 and TRBJ1-1, with 8 bases that match TRBD1. With 2 bases clipped from V and 4 bases from J, the junction kept 4 bases outside the gene matches. Germline lookup yields CDR1 SGHRS and CDR2 YFSETQ. This CDR3 region has 14 residues. CDR3 DNA: TGCGCCAGCAGCTTTCAGGGGGCAGTCACTGAAGCTTTCTTT. Amino acid sequence: CASSFQGAVTEAFF.

This chain links TRBV10-3 with TRBJ2-7, with 9 bases fitting TRBD1. The CDR3 length is 15 residues. The J segment lost 6 bases and the V segment lost 2 bases, leaving 8 bases of the junction unmatched. Germline CDR1 ENHRY, CDR2 SYGVKD. The CDR3 is CAISEAGQGWGEQYF. DNA for the CDR3: TGTGCCATCAGTGAGGCGGGACAGGGCTGGGGCGAGCAGTACTTC.

Here the CDR3 reads CASSPVGAGLSGYTF. CDR3 in DNA: TGTGCCAGCAGCCCAGTGGGGGCGGGCTTAAGCGGCTACACCTTC. The rearrangement uses TRBV7-2 and TRBJ1-2; D possibly corresponds to TRBD1 (6 bases). V was cut by 5 bases and J by 8 bases, with 21 bases left in between. CDR3 length equals 15 residues. CDR1 and CDR2 from the germline V gene are SGHTA and FQGNSA.

The chain employs TRBV3-1 (or the pseudogene TRBV3-2) and TRBJ1-2; perhaps TRBD1 as D (5 bases). The V end lost 2 bases, the J end lost 4 bases, and 11 bases lay between the germline ends. This CDR3 has 14 residues. CDR1 and CDR2 from the germline V gene are LGHDT and YNNKEL (reference sequence). The CDR3 here is CASSQIGGTYGYTF. CDR3 DNA sequence: TGTGCCAGCAGCCAAATCGGGGGTACCTATGGCTACACCTTC.

The chain has TRBV6-1 and TRBJ1-2; D not resolved. The CDR3 extends over 14 amino acids. Germline V CDR1 and CDR2: MNHNS, SASEGT. V lost 3 bases and J 8 bases, leaving 16 bases between the germline ends. The CDR3 DNA follows: TGTGCCAGCAGTGAGGGCATCGCACGCGGGGGCTACACCTTC. It translates to CASSEGIARGGYTF.

The chain recombines TRBV10-3 with TRBJ1-6; D uncertain. Trimming took off 8 bases at V and 7 bases at J, with 15 bases between the two ends. Germline V gene lookup returns CDR1 ENHRY and CDR2 SYGVKD. This CDR3 is built from 14 residues. CDR3 DNA sequence: TGTGCCATCGGAGAGGGCCGACTAAATTCACCCCTCCACTTT. It encodes CAIGEGRLNSPLHF.

This sequence joins TRBV7-2 and TRBJ2-1, with 12 bases that match TRBD2. J gave up 6 bases and V 5 bases, and 8 bases lay outside the gene matches. Germline loops: CDR1 SGHTA, CDR2 FQGNSA. The CDR3 contains 16 residues. The CDR3 coding sequence is TGTGCCAGCAGCCCCTTTTCTAGCGGGGGGGCCAATGAGCAGTTCTTC. Translating it yields CASSPFSSGGANEQFF.

The rearrangement joins TRBV24-1 to TRBJ1-2; TRBD1 aligns across 8 bases. This CDR3 has 17 amino acids. CDR1 KGHDR and CDR2 SFDVKD come from the germline V gene. V dropped 1 base and J dropped 7; count of bases not matched to a gene: 13. The CDR3 DNA follows: TGTGCCACCAGTGATTTTTATTCCGGGACAGGCGGAGGTGGCTACACCTTC. Protein: CATSDFYSGTGGGGYTF.

The rearrangement uses TRBV6-2 or TRBV6-3 and TRBJ2-3; possibly TRBD2 for D (6 bases). With 5 bases removed from V and 0 bases from J, the gap between germline ends came to 27 bases. CDR1 is MNHEY, CDR2 SVGEGT, per germline. CDR3 length: 20 amino acids. This CDR3 is CASSQPGLGGITPSTDTQYF. CDR3 sequence (DNA): TGTGCCAGCAGTCAACCAGGGTTGGGGGGAATTACTCCTAGCACAGATACGCAGTATTTT.

The chain has TRBV7-3 and TRBJ2-3; 11 bases agree with TRBD2. The CDR3 is 15 amino acids. V dropped 1 base and J dropped 6; count of bases not matched to a gene: 3. Germline V gives CDR1 SGHTA, CDR2 FQGTGA. The CDR3 nucleotides are TGTGCCAGCAGCTTAAGTCTAGCGGGGGGTGATACGCAGTATTTT. It yields the protein CASSLSLAGGDTQYF.

J is TRBJ1-1 and V is TRBV27; no clear D gene. The ends were cut back, 2 bases at V and 4 bases at J, with 11 bases in the middle. Germline CDR1 MNHEY, CDR2 SMNVEV (reference sequence). This CDR3 is built from 14 residues. The DNA for the CDR3 is TGTGCCAGCAGTTTAGGGGTTGGGAGCACTGAAGCTTTCTTT. It is translated as CASSLGVGSTEAFF.

This chain uses TRBV2 with TRBJ1-2; tentative D call: TRBD1 (6 bases). V was cut by 11 bases and J by 2 bases, with 21 bases left in between. Germline V lookup: CDR1 SNHLY, CDR2 FYNNEI. CDR3 size: 15 residues. Here the CDR3 reads CAVQGRGPLNYGYTF. The CDR3 DNA is TGTGCCGTTCAGGGGCGGGGGCCCCTCAACTATGGCTACACCTTC.

The rearrangement links TRBV5-1 to TRBJ1-4; D is unresolved. Germline values: CDR1 SGHRS, CDR2 YFSETQ. This CDR3 region has 16 residues. Trimming pared 0 bases from V and 5 bases from J, leaving 14 bases between. This CDR3 is CASSLANPGTNEKLFF. The CDR3 DNA reads as TGCGCCAGCAGCTTGGCGAATCCGGGTACCAATGAAAAACTGTTTTTT. Together with reference TRBV5-1 and TRBJ1-4, the CDR3 gives the full variable domain: KAGVTQTPRYLIKTRGQQVTLSCSPISGHRSVSWYQQTPGQGLQFLFEYFSETQRNKGNFPGRFSGRQFSNSRSEMNVSTLELGDSALYLCASSLANPGTNEKLFFGSGTQLSVL.

V and J are TRBV18 and TRBJ2-2, with 7 bases identical to TRBD1. Germline CDR1 reads KGHSH; CDR2 reads LQKENI. Trimming took 6 bases from V and 3 from J; bases not matched to a gene: 10. The length of the CDR3 is 16 residues. The CDR3 region is CASSPLAGGYTGELFF. CDR3 bases: TGTGCCAGCTCTCCCCTAGCAGGGGGTTACACCGGGGAGCTGTTTTTT.

The V call is TRBV6-5, the J call TRBJ2-7, with 11 bases fitting TRBD1. In germline, CDR1 is MNHEY, CDR2 SVGAGI. The CDR3 length is 14 residues. V trimming: 9 bases; J trimming: 3 bases; junction bases outside the gene matches: 7. CDR3 nucleotide sequence: TGTGCCAGTCGGACAGGGGGCACCTACTACGAGCAGTACTTC. This sequence encodes CASRTGGTYYEQYF.

This clone occurred a few times. Other DNA sequences within the sample encode an identical CDR3. The J gene is TRBJ2-3, the V gene TRBV7-8; TRBD1 matches 8 bases. The CDR3 is made up of 15 amino acids. V was clipped by 4 bases and J by 0 bases; unmatched bases: 3. The germline CDR1 and CDR2 sequences are SGHVS and FQNEAQ. The CDR3 is CASSSRTGSTDTQYF. DNA of the CDR3: TGTGCCAGCAGCTCCCGGACAGGGAGCACAGATACGCAGTATTTT.

The CDR3 region has the DNA TGCGCCAGCCAAAGACAGGGGGTTGGAACTAATGAAAAACTGTTTTTT. It is translated as CASQRQGVGTNEKLFF. This sequence joins TRBV5-1 and TRBJ1-4; 9 nucleotides align to TRBD1. Germline CDR1 SGHRS, CDR2 YFSETQ. This CDR3 has 16 residues. The V and J ends lost 7 bases and 1 base, in that order; junction bases with no gene match: 8.

CDR3 amino acids: CASNRGHSTGELFF. The CDR3 nucleotides read TGTGCCAGTAATCGCGGACATTCCACCGGGGAGCTGTTTTTT. The J gene is TRBJ2-2, the V gene TRBV19, with D possibly TRBD1 on 5 matching bases. This CDR3 region has 14 residues. V lost 7 bases, J lost 4 bases, and 13 bases lay in between. CDR1 and CDR2 (germline): LNHDA, SQIVND (reference sequence).

This clone occurred once. The chain combines TRBV5-4 with TRBJ2-2, with TRBD1 matching over 7 bases. The ends lost 5 bases at V and 4 bases at J; junction bases unmatched: 8. The CDR3 spans 15 residues. Germline-derived CDR1 and CDR2 are SGHNT and YYREEE (reference sequence). This chain's CDR3 is CASSVPGQATGELFF. DNA of the CDR3: TGTGCCAGCAGTGTCCCCGGACAGGCCACCGGGGAGCTGTTTTTT.

The gene calls are TRBV9 and TRBJ2-3, with TRBD2 identical over 9 bases. Germline lookup yields CDR1 SGDLS and CDR2 YYNGEE. The CDR3 covers 14 residues. Trimming cost V 2 bases and J 4 bases; bases outside gene matches: 2. The chain's CDR3 is CASSVSGGSDTQYF. In DNA form, the CDR3 reads TGTGCCAGCAGCGTTAGCGGGGGATCAGATACGCAGTATTTT.

The chain combines TRBV7-8 with TRBJ1-5; 9 bases match TRBD1. V was pared by 5 bases and J by 0 bases, with 5 bases of the junction left unmatched. CDR1 SGHVS and CDR2 FQNEAQ come from the germline V gene. This CDR3 has 16 amino acids. Here the CDR3 DNA reads TGTGCCAGCAGCCGGGACAGGGCGGATAGCAATCAGCCCCAGCATTTT. Translated: CASSRDRADSNQPQHF.

The chain recombines TRBV6-6 with TRBJ2-1; TRBD1 matches 7 bases. V lost 5 bases, J lost 4 bases, and 2 bases stayed unmatched. Germline CDR1 MNHNY, CDR2 SVGAGI (reference sequence). The CDR3 consists of 13 residues. The CDR3 sequence is CASSRDRYNEQFF. In DNA, the CDR3 is TGTGCCAGCAGTCGGGACAGATACAATGAGCAGTTCTTC.

The gene calls are TRBV7-2 and TRBJ1-3; TRBD1 aligns across 9 bases. Unmatched junction bases numbered 6, after V lost 6 bases and J lost 0 bases. The V gene's germline CDR1 is SGHTA and CDR2 FQGNSA. This CDR3 has 16 amino acids. CDR3 residues: CASRPQGANSGNTIYF. CDR3 DNA sequence: TGTGCCAGCAGACCACAGGGGGCCAACTCTGGAAACACCATATATTTT.

The rearrangement joins TRBV19 to TRBJ1-5; 7 nucleotides align to TRBD1. The CDR3 contains 15 residues. CDR1 is LNHDA, CDR2 SQIVND, per germline (reference sequence). V lost 5 bases, J lost 3 bases, and 7 bases stayed unmatched. The CDR3 DNA follows: TGTGCCAGTAGTCTCGGACAGGTCGTCAATCAGCCCCAGCATTTT. This codes for CASSLGQVVNQPQHF.

CDR3 protein: CASSRTSGGSYNEQFF. The CDR3 region has the DNA TGTGCCAGCAGTCGGACTAGCGGGGGCAGTTACAATGAGCAGTTCTTC. This chain links TRBV7-9 with TRBJ2-1, with 13 bases lining up with TRBD2. The J segment lost 4 bases and the V segment lost 6 bases, leaving 6 bases of the junction unmatched. The CDR3 consists of 16 residues. Germline V gives CDR1 SEHNR, CDR2 FQNEAQ (reference sequence). Variable domain in full (rest from reference TRBV7-9 and TRBJ2-1): DTGVSQNPRHKITKRGQNVTFRCDPISEHNRLYWYRQTLGQGPEFLTYFQNEAQLEKSRLLSDRFSAERPKGSFSTLEIQRTEQGDSAMYLCASSRTSGGSYNEQFFGPGTRLTVL.

J is TRBJ1-2 and V is TRBV29-1; TRBD1 might be the D (5 bases). The CDR3 has 11 amino acids. The germline V and J ends were trimmed by 3 bases and 6 bases, with 8 bases remaining between them. Germline V gives CDR1 SQVTM, CDR2 ANQGSEA. Written as DNA, the CDR3 is TGCAGCGTTGATGACAGCGATGGCTACACCTTC. This codes for CSVDDSDGYTF.